The 19 T cell receptor beta chains listed next were all sequenced from one sample in a study of molecular identifiers for immune sequencing clone quantification (dated by TCRdb to the late 2010s). Library prep was done by PCR. The sequencer listed for this sample is Illumina HiSeq 4000. Using fastp trimming at Q25 and MiXCR clonotype assembly, TCRdb reanalyzed the public sequencing data and kept in-frame beta chains. Rows with one shared CDR3 protein collapse into an entry with the most common genes and DNA. Here the sample has 300,000 to 350,000 distinct CDR3 sequences; roughly 23% occur a single time. The ten biggest clones cover 0.81% of the sample. Input material: naive CD8+ T cells from blood, with Jurkat cell RNA spiked in. The sample's cell subset or site, from its label and the paper: FACS-sorted CD8+CD4-CCR7+CD45RA+ naive T cells. The source of these receptors is a human donor in good health. Some libraries in this study had Jurkat cell RNA spiked in.

This clonotype occurred many times. The chain couples TRBV28 to TRBJ2-7; 12 bases line up with TRBD1. Germline values: CDR1 MDHEN, CDR2 SYDVKM. The ends lost 5 bases at V and 5 bases at J; junction bases unmatched: 4. The CDR3 runs to 14 residues. The CDR3 here is CASSTGQGAHEQYF. In DNA, the CDR3 is TGTGCCAGCAGTACGGGACAGGGGGCCCACGAGCAGTACTTC.

This clonotype occurred many times. The chain joins TRBV19 to TRBJ2-2, with D uncertain. This CDR3 contains 17 residues. The V end lost 7 bases, the J end lost 1 base, and 19 bases lay between the germline ends. The germline CDR1 and CDR2 sequences are LNHDA and SQIVND (reference sequence). The CDR3 protein is CASNKPLASENTGELFF. CDR3 in DNA: TGTGCCAGTAATAAACCCTTGGCTTCGGAGAACACCGGGGAGCTGTTTTTT.

This clonotype appeared many times. J is TRBJ2-7 and V is TRBV20-1, with unresolved D. The CDR3 covers 12 residues. In germline, CDR1 is DFQATT, CDR2 SNEGSKA (reference sequence). The V and J ends lost 0 bases and 2 bases respectively, with 5 bases between them. CDR3 coding DNA: TGCAGTGCTAGAGATCCCCCCTACGAGCAGTACTTC. Its protein is CSARDPPYEQYF.

Details on this clonotype: This may stem from a read error, because a much larger clone lies one nucleotide away. The chain carries TRBV20-1 and TRBJ1-1, with a possible D match to TRBD1 (5 bases). The CDR3 runs 15 residues. Per the germline V gene, CDR1 is DFQATT and CDR2 is SNEGSKA (reference sequence). CDR3 region: CSARDFRAVNTEVFF. CDR3 DNA sequence: TGCAGTGCTAGAGATTTCAGGGCGGTGAACACTGAAGTTTTCTTT.

The chain employs TRBV27 and TRBJ2-7; D is unclear. There are 13 residues in the CDR3. Looked up from germline, CDR1 is MNHEY and CDR2 is SMNVEV (reference sequence). V lost 2 bases to trimming and J lost 2 bases, with 7 bases between them. CDR3: CASSLGHTYEQYF. The CDR3 bases are TGTGCCAGCAGTTTAGGCCACACCTACGAGCAGTACTTC.

A word on this clonotype: One end of the junction does not line up with germline, which may come from a read error. The genes are TRBV29-1 and TRBJ2-7; perhaps D is TRBD1 or TRBD2 (5 bases each). The CDR3 covers 12 residues. From germline, CDR1 is SQVTM and CDR2 ANQGSEA. The DNA for the CDR3 is TGCGGCGTTGAGGGGAACTCCTACGAGCAGCACTTC. Encoded protein: CGVEGNSYEQHF.

This clonotype has a count of ten or more. V is TRBV30 and J is TRBJ2-7; D may be TRBD2 (6 bases). The CDR3 has 12 amino acids. The ends were cut back, 0 bases at V and 6 bases at J, with 9 bases in the middle. The germline gives CDR1 GTSNPN, CDR2 SVGIG (reference sequence). CDR3 amino acids: CAWSVMGGEQYF. CDR3 nucleotide sequence: TGTGCCTGGAGTGTAATGGGGGGCGAGCAGTACTTC.

Concerning this clonotype itself: Being one base from a much bigger clone, this may be a read error. This chain uses TRBV7-9 with TRBJ1-1; no clear D gene. Per germline, CDR1 SEHNR and CDR2 FQNEAQ (reference sequence). V was pared by 8 bases and J by 6 bases, with 22 bases between. This CDR3 has 15 residues. The CDR3: CASGPPAVSGPEAFF. CDR3 nucleotides: TGTGCCAGCGGGCCCCCAGCTGTTTCGGGCCCTGAAGCTTTCTTT.

This clonotype was seen at least ten times. The chain is built from TRBV5-6 and TRBJ2-7; D might be TRBD1 (5 bases). V was pared by 3 bases and J by 2 bases, with 12 bases between. In germline, CDR1 is SGHDT, CDR2 YYEEEE. The CDR3 spans 14 residues. The DNA of the CDR3 is TGTGCCAGCAGCTCCAGGGTTTTCCCCTACGAGCAGTACTTC. Its translation is CASSSRVFPYEQYF. Variable domain in full (rest from reference TRBV5-6 and TRBJ2-7): DAGVTQSPTHLIKTRGQQVTLRCSPKSGHDTVSWYQQALGQGPQFIFQYYEEEERQRGNFPDRFSGHQFPNYSSELNVNALLLGDSALYLCASSSRVFPYEQYFGPGTRLTVT.

This clonotype was picked up many times. The chain recombines TRBV12-5 with TRBJ1-1; unclear D gene. The CDR3 extends over 14 amino acids. CDR1 and CDR2 (germline): LGHNT, FRNRAP. V was clipped by 5 bases and J by 5 bases, with 15 bases between them. The CDR3 loop is CASGPSGGWTEAFF. The CDR3 DNA sequence: TGTGCTAGTGGTCCCTCGGGCGGGTGGACTGAAGCTTTCTTT.

This clonotype occurred many times. The chain recombines TRBV4-3 with TRBJ1-5, with D hard to call. V shed 0 bases and J shed 2 bases, with 8 bases lying between them. The CDR3 spans 15 residues. The germline V gene encodes CDR1 LGHNA and CDR2 YSLEER. The CDR3 protein is CASSQDLGGNQPQHF. The CDR3 DNA follows: TGCGCCAGCAGCCAAGATCTCGGTGGCAATCAGCCCCAGCATTTT.

In its sample, this clonotype was seen many times. The chain employs TRBV12-3 or TRBV12-4 and TRBJ1-3; 7 bases match TRBD1. CDR3 length: 15 residues. J lost 0 bases, V lost 5 bases, and 4 bases had no gene match. Here the CDR3 DNA reads TGTGCCAGCAGTGATCCAGGGGGCTCTGGAAACACCATATATTTT. Protein sequence: CASSDPGGSGNTIYF.

In its sample, this clonotype was seen many times. In DNA form, the CDR3 reads TGTGCCAGCACCGGACAGGTCGGCAGATTGGTCAATGAGCAGTTCTTC. Translated, it gives CASTGQVGRLVNEQFF. J is TRBJ2-1 and V is TRBV6-1; 7 bases match TRBD1. This CDR3 comprises 16 residues. Germline V lookup: CDR1 MNHNS, CDR2 SASEGT. The ends lost 7 bases at V and 6 bases at J; junction bases unmatched: 15.

This clonotype occurred a few times. The CDR3 DNA follows: TGTGCCAGCAGCGTAGGGGGGGTCGGTCAGCCCCAGCATTTT. As protein: CASSVGGVGQPQHF. This chain uses TRBV9 with TRBJ1-5; D is perhaps TRBD1 (5 bases). This CDR3 is built from 14 residues. Germline CDR1 reads SGDLS; CDR2 reads YYNGEE. Trimming removed 0 bases at V and 6 bases at J, with 10 bases between.

The sample holds many counts of this clonotype. The chain recombines TRBV7-9 with TRBJ1-5, with a weak D call TRBD1 (5 bases). The V gene lost 6 bases and the J gene lost 0 bases, with 9 bases spanning the gap. The CDR3 is 14 residues long. Germline CDR1 reads SEHNR; CDR2 reads FQNEAQ (reference sequence). This CDR3 reads CASSWDASNQPQHF. For the CDR3, the DNA is TGTGCCAGCAGTTGGGACGCTAGCAATCAGCCCCAGCATTTT.

The gene calls are TRBV7-9 and TRBJ2-3; TRBD2 matches 9 bases. V was clipped by 5 bases and J by 5 bases; unmatched bases: 11. Germline values: CDR1 SEHNR, CDR2 FQNEAQ (reference sequence). CDR3 length: 16 residues. CDR3 nucleotides: TGTGCCAGCAGCACCTGGACTAGCGCGGGGGTAGATACGCAGTATTTT. This sequence encodes CASSTWTSAGVDTQYF.

This clonotype was observed a handful of times. The chain combines TRBV11-2 with TRBJ1-1; TRBD1 agrees at 10 bases. CDR1 is SGHAT and CDR2 is FQNNGV in the germline V gene. The CDR3 consists of 15 residues. Trimming took 1 base from V and 1 from J; bases not matched to a gene: 0. This CDR3 reads CASSLGTGGNTEAFF. CDR3 coding DNA: TGTGCCAGCAGCTTAGGGACAGGGGGGAACACTGAAGCTTTCTTT.

The chain combines TRBV27 with TRBJ2-1; the D is unclear. Germline values: CDR1 MNHEY, CDR2 SMNVEV (reference sequence). The CDR3 runs to 14 residues. The V gene lost 5 bases and the J gene lost 6 bases, with 14 bases spanning the gap. The CDR3 DNA follows: TGTGCCAGCAGTCATAGCAGGAGTCGCAATGAGCAGTTCTTC. Its translation is CASSHSRSRNEQFF.

This clonotype was picked up many times. The chain uses TRBV7-8 and TRBJ2-7; D is perhaps TRBD2 (5 bases). The CDR3 consists of 13 residues. Germline V CDR1 and CDR2: SGHVS, FQNEAQ. The V gene lost 3 bases and the J gene lost 2 bases, with 8 bases spanning the gap. The CDR3 DNA reads TGTGCCAGCAGCTTCGGGAACCCCTACGAGCAGTACTTC. Its protein product is CASSFGNPYEQYF.